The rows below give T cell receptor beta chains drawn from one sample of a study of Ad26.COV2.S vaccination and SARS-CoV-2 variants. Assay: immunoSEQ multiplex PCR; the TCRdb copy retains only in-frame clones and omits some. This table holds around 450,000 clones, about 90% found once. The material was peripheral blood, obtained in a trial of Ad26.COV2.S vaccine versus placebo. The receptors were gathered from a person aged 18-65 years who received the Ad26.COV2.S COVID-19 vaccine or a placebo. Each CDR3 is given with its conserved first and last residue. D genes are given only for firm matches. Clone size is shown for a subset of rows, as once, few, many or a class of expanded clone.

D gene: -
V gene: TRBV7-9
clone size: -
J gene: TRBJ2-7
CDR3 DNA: TGTGCCAGCAGCCCGGGACGACTCTACGAGCAGTACTTC
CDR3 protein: CASSPGRLYEQYF

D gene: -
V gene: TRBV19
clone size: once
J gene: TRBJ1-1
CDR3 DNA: TGTGCCAGTAGTATAGAGGTCCAGCTTATGAACACTGAAGCTTTCTTT
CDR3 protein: CASSIEVQLMNTEAFF

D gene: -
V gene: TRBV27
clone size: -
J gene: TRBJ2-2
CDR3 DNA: TGTGCCAGCAGTTTAGTCCGGGTGAACACCGGGGAGCTGTTTTTT
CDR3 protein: CASSLVRVNTGELFF

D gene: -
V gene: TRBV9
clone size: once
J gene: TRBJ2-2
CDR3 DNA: TGTGCCAGCAGCGACAGAACGAACACCGGGGAGCTGTTTTTT
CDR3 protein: CASSDRTNTGELFF

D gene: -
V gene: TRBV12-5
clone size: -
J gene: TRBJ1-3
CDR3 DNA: TGTGCTAGTGGTTTCGGCGGGCTAGACACCATATATTTT
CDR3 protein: CASGFGGLDTIYF

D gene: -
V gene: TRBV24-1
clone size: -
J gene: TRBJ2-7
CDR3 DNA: TGTGCCACCAGTGACATAAACTCCTACGAGCAGTACTTC
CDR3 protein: CATSDINSYEQYF

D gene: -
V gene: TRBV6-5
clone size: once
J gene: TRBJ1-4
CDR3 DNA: TGTGCCAGCAGTCGGATGTCAACTAATGAAAAACTGTTTTTT
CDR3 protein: CASSRMSTNEKLFF

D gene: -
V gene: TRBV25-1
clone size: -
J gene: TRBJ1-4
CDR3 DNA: TGTGCCAGCAGTGGGTTTAGAAACAGAGGGGAAAAACTGTTTTTT
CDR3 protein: CASSGFRNRGEKLFF

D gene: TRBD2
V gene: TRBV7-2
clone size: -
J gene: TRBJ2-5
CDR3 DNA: TGTGCCAGCAGGCGGGAGAGTTTGTATGAGACCCAGTACTTC
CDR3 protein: CASRRESLYETQYF

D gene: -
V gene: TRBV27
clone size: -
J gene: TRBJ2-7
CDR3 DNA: TGTGCCAGCAGTTTCGGGGTCAACTCCTACGAGCAGTACTTC
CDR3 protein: CASSFGVNSYEQYF

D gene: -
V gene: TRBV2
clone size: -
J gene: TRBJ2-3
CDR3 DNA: TGTGCCAGCAGTGGAAATACAGGCGCAGATACGCAGTATTTT
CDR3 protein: CASSGNTGADTQYF

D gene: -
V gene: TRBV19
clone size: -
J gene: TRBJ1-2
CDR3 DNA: TGTGCCAGTAGTACAACAGGGACCTATGGCTACACCTTC
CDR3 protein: CASSTTGTYGYTF

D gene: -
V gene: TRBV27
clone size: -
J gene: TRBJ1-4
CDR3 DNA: TGTGCCAGCAGGACTGACAGTCTCACTAATGAAAAACTGTTTTTT
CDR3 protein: CASRTDSLTNEKLFF

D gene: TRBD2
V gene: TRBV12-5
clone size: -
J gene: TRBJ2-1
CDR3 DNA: TGTGCTAGTGGTATCGGACTAGCGGGAGGCAATGAGCAGTTCTTC
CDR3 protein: CASGIGLAGGNEQFF

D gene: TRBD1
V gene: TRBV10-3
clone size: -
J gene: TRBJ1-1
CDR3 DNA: TGTGCCATCAGTGAGTCCCGGACAGGGGTATCTGAAGCTTTCTTT
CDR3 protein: CAISESRTGVSEAFF

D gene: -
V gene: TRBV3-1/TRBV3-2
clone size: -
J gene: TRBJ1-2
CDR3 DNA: TGTGCCAGCAGCCAAGAGCTCTTCTATGGCTACACCTTC
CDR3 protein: CASSQELFYGYTF

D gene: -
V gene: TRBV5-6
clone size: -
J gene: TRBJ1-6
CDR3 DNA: TGTGCCAGCAGCTCCAGGGTGAACTATAATTCACCCCTCCACTTT
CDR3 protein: CASSSRVNYNSPLHF

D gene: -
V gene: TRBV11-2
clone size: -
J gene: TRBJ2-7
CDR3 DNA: TGTGCCAGCAGCCTTAGCACCGAGCAGTACTTC
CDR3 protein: CASSLSTEQYF

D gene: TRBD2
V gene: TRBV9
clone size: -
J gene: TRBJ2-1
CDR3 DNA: TGTGCCAGCAGCGTAGACCGGCTAGCGGGAGGGAAAGGCTACAATGAGCAGTTCTTC
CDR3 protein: CASSVDRLAGGKGYNEQFF

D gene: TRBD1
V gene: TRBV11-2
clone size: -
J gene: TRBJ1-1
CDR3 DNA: TGTGCCAGCAGCTTTTCGTGGACAGGGAAAACTGAAGCTTTCTTT
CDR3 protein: CASSFSWTGKTEAFF

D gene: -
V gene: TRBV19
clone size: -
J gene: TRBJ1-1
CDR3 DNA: TGTGCCAGTAGTAAGTCAGGGGTGGTGAACACTGAAGCTTTCTTT
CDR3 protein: CASSKSGVVNTEAFF

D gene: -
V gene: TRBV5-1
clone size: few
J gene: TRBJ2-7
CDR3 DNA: TGCGCCAGCAGCTCACGCCGGTGGCCCTACGAGCAGTACTTC
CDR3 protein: CASSSRRWPYEQYF

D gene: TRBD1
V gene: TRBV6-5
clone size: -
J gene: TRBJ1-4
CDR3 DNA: TGTGCCAGCAGCACGACAGGGTTGAAACTGTTTTTT
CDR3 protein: CASSTTGLKLFF

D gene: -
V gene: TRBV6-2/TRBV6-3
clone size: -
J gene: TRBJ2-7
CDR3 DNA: TGTGCCAGCAGTTACTCGATTGCGGCTAGCGTTTGGGCTCAACACGAGCAGTACTTC
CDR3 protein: CASSYSIAASVWAQHEQYF

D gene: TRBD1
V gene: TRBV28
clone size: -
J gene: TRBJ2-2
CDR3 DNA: TGTGCCAGCAGGCTCGGACAGGGGTACACCGGGGAGCTGTTTTTT
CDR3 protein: CASRLGQGYTGELFF

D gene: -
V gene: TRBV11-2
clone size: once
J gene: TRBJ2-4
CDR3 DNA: TGTGCCAGCAGCTTAGATCCCAGTTTCGGAAACATTCAGTACTTC
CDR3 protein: CASSLDPSFGNIQYF

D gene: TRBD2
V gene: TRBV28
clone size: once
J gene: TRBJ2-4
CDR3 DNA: TGTGCCAGCAGCACCCGGACTAGCGGGAGGTTAAACATTCAGTACTTC
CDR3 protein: CASSTRTSGRLNIQYF

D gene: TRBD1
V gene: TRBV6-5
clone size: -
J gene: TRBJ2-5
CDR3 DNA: TGTGCCAGCTTTACAGGGGGCGGCCAAGAGACCCAGTACTTC
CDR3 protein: CASFTGGGQETQYF

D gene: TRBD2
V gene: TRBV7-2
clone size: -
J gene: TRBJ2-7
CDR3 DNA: TGTGCCAGCAGCTTCCCCGGACTAGCGGGGATCTCCTACGAGCAGTACTTC
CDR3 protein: CASSFPGLAGISYEQYF

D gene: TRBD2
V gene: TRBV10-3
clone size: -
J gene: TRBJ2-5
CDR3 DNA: TGTGCCATCAGCTCCCCGGGACTAGCGGAAGAGACCCAGTACTTC
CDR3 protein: CAISSPGLAEETQYF

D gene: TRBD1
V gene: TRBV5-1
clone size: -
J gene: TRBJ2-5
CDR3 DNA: TGCGCCAGCAAAAGACAGGGGGCGGTTTTAGAGACCCAGTACTTC
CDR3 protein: CASKRQGAVLETQYF

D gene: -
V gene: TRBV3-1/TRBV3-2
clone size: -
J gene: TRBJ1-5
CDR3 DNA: TGTGCCAGCAGCTATCGACAGAGCAATCAGCCCCAGCATTTT
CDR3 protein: CASSYRQSNQPQHF

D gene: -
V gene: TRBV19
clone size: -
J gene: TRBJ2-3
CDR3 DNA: TGTGCCAGTAGTATAGCCCCACTCAAGATCGCATGGGCAGATACGCAGTATTTT
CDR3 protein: CASSIAPLKIAWADTQYF

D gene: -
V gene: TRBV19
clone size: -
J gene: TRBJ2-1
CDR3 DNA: TGTGCCAGTAGTATGAGTACCGACAATGAGCAGTTCTTC
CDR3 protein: CASSMSTDNEQFF

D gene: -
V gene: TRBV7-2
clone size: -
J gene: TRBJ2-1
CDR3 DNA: TGTGCCAGCAGCTTTACCAGCGGCCGAGGGTACAATGAGCAGTTCTTC
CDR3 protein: CASSFTSGRGYNEQFF

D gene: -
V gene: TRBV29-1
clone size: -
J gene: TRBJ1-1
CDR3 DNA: TGCAGCGTTGTCAGGAACACTGAAGCTTTCTTT
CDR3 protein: CSVVRNTEAFF

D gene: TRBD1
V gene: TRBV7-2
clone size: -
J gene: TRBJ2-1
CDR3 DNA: TGTGCCAGCAGCTTCCGGGACAGGGGGGGCAATGAGCAGTTCTTC
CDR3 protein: CASSFRDRGGNEQFF

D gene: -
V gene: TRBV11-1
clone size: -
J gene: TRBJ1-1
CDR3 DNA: TGTGCCAGCAGCTATACGGGCAGAAAGAACACTGAAGCTTTCTTT
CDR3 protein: CASSYTGRKNTEAFF

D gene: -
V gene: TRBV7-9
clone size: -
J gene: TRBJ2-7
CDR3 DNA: TGTGCCAGCAGCTTTGGGACAGAGCAGTACTTC
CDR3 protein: CASSFGTEQYF

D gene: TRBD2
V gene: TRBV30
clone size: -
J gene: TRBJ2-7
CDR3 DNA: TGTGCCTGGAGTGTACACGGGGGGCTAGTAACTAGCGGGAGGCCGAGCTCCTACGAGCAGTACTTC
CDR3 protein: CAWSVHGGLVTSGRPSSYEQYF

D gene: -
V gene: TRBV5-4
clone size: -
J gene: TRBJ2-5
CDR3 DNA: TGTGCCAGCAGCTTGGGAGGGGAAGAGACCCAGTACTTC
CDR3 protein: CASSLGGEETQYF

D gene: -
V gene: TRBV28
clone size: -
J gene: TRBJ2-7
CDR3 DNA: TGTGCCAGCAGTCCCCTGGCCTACGAGCAGTACTTC
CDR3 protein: CASSPLAYEQYF

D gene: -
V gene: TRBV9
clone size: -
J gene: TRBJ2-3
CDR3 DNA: TGTGCCAGCAGCGTAGGCCAGATTGCAGATACGCAGTATTTT
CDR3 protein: CASSVGQIADTQYF

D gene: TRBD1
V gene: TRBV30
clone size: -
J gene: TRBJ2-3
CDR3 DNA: TGTGCCTGGAGCGCGGGACAGGCTGGGACAGATACGCAGTATTTT
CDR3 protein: CAWSAGQAGTDTQYF

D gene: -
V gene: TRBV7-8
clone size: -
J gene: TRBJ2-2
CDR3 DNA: TGTGCCAGCAGCTTAGGTGGCCCGGCCGGGGAGCTGTTTTTT
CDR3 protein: CASSLGGPAGELFF

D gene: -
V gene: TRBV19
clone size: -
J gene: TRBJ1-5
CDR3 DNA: TGTGCCAGTAGATCAGGGCTCCTGCGACATAGCAATCAGCCCCAGCATTTT
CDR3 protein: CASRSGLLRHSNQPQHF

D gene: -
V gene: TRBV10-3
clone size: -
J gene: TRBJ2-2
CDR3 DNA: TGTGCCATCAGTGAGACCGGGGTTCGGATGAACACCGGGGAGCTGTTTTTT
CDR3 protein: CAISETGVRMNTGELFF

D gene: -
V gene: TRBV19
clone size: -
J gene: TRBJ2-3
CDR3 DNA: TGTGCCAGTAAAGACAGGCCCTATACTAGCACAGATACGCAGTATTTT
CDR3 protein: CASKDRPYTSTDTQYF